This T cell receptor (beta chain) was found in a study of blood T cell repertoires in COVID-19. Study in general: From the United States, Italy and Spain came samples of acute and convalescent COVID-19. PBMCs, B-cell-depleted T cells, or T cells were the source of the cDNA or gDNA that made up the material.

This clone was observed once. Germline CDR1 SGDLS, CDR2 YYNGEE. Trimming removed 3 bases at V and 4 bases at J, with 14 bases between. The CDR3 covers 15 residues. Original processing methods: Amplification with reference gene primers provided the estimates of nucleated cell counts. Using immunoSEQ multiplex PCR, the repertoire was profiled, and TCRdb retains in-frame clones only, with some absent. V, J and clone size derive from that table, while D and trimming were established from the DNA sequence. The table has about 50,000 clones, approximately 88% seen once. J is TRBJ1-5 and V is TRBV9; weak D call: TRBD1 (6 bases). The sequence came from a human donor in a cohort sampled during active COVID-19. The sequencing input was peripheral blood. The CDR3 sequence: CASSARNRANQPQHF. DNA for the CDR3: TGTGCCAGCAGCGCCCGGAACAGGGCTAATCAGCCCCAGCATTTT.